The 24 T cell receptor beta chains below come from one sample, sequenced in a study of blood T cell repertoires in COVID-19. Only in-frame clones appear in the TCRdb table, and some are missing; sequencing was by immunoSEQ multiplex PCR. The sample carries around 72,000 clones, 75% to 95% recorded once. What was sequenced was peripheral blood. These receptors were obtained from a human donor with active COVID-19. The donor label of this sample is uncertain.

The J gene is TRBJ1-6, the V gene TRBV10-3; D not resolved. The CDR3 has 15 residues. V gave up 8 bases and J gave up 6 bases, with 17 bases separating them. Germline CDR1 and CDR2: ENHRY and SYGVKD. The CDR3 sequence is CAIHPADGTNSPLHF. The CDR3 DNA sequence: TGTGCCATCCATCCAGCGGACGGAACTAATTCACCCCTCCACTTT.

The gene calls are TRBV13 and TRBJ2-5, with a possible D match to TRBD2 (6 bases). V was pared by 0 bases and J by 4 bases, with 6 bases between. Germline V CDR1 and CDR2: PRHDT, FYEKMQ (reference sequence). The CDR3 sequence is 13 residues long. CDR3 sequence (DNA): TGTGCCAGCAGCTTAGGCGGGAGAGAGACCCAGTACTTC. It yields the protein CASSLGGRETQYF.

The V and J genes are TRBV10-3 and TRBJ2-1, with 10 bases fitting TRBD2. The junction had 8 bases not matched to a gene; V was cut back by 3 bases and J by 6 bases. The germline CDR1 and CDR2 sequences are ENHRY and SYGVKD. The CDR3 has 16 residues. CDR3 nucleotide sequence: TGTGCCATCAGTGATCCTGGACTAGCGGCCTCCAATGAGCAGTTCTTC. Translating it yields CAISDPGLAASNEQFF.

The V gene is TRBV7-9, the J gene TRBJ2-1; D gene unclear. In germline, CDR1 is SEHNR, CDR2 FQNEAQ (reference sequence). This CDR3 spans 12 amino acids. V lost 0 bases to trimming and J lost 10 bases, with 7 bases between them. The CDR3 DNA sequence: TGTGCCAGCAGCTTAGCTGCGGAGGAGCAGTTCTTC. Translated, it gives CASSLAAEEQFF.

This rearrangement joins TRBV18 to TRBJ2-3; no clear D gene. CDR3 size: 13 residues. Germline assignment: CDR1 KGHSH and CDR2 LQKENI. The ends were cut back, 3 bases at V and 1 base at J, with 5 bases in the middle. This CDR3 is CASSPGGTDTQYF. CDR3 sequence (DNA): TGTGCCAGCTCACCCGGTGGCACAGATACGCAGTATTTT.

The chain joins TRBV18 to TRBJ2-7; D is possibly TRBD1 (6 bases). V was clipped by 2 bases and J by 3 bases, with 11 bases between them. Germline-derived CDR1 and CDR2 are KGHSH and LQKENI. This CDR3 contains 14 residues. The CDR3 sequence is CASSPEDSFYEQYF. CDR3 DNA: TGTGCCAGCTCACCAGAGGACAGCTTCTACGAGCAGTACTTC.

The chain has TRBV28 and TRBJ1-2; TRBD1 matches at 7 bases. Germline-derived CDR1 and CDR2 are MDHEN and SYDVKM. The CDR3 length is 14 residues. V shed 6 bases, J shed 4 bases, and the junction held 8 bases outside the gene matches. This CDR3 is CASRQQGPAYGYTF. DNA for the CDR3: TGTGCCAGCAGGCAACAGGGGCCGGCCTATGGCTACACCTTC.

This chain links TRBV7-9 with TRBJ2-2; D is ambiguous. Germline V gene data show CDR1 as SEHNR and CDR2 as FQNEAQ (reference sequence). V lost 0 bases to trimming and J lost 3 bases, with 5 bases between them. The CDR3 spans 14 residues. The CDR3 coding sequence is TGTGCCAGCAGCTTAGCGTCCTACACCGGGGAGCTGTTTTTT. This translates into CASSLASYTGELFF.

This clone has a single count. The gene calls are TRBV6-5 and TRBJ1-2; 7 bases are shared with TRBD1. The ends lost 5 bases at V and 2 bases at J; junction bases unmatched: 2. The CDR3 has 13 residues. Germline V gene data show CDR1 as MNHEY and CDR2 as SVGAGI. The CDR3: CASSRDRNYGYTF. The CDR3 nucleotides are TGTGCCAGCAGTAGGGACAGAAACTATGGCTACACCTTC.

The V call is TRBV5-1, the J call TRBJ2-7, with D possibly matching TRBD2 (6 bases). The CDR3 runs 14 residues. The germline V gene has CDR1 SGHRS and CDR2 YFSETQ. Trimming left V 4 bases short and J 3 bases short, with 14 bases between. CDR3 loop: CASSISRGNYEQYF. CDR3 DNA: TGCGCCAGCAGCATCTCACGGGGGAACTACGAGCAGTACTTC.

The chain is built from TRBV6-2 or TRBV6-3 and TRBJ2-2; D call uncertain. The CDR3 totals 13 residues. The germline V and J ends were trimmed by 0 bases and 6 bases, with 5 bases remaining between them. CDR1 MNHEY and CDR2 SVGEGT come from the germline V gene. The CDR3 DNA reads TGTGCCAGCAGTTACTCAGAGGCCGGGGAGCTGTTTTTT. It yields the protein CASSYSEAGELFF.

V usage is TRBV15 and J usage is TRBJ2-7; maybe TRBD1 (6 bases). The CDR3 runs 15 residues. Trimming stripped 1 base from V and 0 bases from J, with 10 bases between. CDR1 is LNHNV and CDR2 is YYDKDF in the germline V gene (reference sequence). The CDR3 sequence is CATSRVADSSYEQYF. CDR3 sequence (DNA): TGTGCCACCAGCAGAGTGGCGGACAGCTCCTACGAGCAGTACTTC.

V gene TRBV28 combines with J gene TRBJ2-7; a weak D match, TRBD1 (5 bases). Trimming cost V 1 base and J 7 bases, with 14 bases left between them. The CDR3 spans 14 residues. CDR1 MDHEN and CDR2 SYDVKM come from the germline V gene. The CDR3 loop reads CASSLSPTVDEQYF. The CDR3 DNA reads TGTGCCAGCAGTTTATCGCCGACAGTTGATGAGCAGTACTTC. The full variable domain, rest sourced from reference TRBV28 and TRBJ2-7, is DVKVTQSSRYLVKRTGEKVFLECVQDMDHENMFWYRQDPGLGLRLIYFSYDVKMKEKGDIPEGYSVSREKKERFSLILESASTNQTSMYLCASSLSPTVDEQYFGPGTRLTVT.

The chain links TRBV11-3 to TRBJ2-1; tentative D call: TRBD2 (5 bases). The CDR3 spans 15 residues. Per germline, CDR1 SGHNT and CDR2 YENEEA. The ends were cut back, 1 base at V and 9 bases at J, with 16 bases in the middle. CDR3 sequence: CASSLGSGLVGEQFF. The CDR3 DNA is TGTGCCAGCAGCTTAGGTTCGGGATTGGTGGGTGAGCAGTTCTTC.

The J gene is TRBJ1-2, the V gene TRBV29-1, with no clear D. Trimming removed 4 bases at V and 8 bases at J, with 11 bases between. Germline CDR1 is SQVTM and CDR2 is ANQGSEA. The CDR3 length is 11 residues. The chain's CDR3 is CSVVLVEGYTF. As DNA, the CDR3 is TGCAGCGTTGTTTTGGTCGAGGGCTACACCTTC.

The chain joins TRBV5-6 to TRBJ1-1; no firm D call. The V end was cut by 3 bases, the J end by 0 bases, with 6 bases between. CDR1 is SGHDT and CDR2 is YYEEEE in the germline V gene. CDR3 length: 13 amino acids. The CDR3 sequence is CASSYQLNTEAFF. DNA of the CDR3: TGTGCCAGCAGCTATCAATTGAACACTGAAGCTTTCTTT.

The CDR3 bases are TGTGCCAGCAGCTTGGGACTAGCGGTCACAGATACGCAGTATTTT. Encoded protein: CASSLGLAVTDTQYF. The chain links TRBV7-2 to TRBJ2-3; 11 bases are shared with TRBD2. The CDR3 is 15 residues long. The V gene end was trimmed by 3 bases and the J gene end by 2 bases; junction bases not matched to a gene: 1. CDR1 and CDR2 from the germline V gene are SGHTA and FQGNSA.

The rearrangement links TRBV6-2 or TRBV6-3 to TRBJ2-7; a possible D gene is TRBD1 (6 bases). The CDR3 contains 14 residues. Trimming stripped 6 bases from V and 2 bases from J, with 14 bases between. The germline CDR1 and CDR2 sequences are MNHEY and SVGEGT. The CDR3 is CASSGHTGTYEQYF. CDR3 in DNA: TGTGCCAGCAGCGGACATACAGGGACCTACGAGCAGTACTTC.

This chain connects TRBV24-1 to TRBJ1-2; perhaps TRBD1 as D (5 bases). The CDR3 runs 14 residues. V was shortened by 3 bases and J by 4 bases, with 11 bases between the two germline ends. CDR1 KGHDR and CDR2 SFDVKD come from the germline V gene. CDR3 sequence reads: CATSDRQTIYGYTF. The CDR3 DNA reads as TGTGCCACCAGTGATCGACAGACCATCTATGGCTACACCTTC.

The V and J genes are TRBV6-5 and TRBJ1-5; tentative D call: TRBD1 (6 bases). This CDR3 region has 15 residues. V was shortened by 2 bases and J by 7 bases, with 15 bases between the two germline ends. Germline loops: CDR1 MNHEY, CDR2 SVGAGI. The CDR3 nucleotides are TGTGCCAGCAGTTACCTTTCGGACAGCCAACAGCCCCAGCATTTT. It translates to CASSYLSDSQQPQHF.

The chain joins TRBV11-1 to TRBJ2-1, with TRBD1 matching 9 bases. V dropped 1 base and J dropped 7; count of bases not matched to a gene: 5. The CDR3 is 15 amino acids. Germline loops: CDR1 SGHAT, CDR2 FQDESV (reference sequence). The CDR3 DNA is TGTGCCAGCAGCTTAGTACAGGGGGCGAAAAATGAGCAGTTCTTC. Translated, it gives CASSLVQGAKNEQFF.

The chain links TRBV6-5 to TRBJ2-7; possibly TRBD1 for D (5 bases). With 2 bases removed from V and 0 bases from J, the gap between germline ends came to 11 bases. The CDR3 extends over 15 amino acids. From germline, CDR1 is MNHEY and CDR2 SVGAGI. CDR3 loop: CASSYGRQTSYEQYF. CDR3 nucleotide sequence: TGTGCCAGCAGTTACGGCCGACAGACCTCCTACGAGCAGTACTTC.

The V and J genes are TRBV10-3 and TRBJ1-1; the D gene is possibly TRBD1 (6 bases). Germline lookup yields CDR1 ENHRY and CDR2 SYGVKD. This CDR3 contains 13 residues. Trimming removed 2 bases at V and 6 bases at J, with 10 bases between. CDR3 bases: TGTGCCATCAGTGAGGACAGGTTTTCTGAAGCTTTCTTT. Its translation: CAISEDRFSEAFF.

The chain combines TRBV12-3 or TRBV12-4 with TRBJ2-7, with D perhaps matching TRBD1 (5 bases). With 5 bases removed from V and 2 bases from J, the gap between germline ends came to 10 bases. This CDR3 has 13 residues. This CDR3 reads CASSIDSAYEQYF. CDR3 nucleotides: TGTGCCAGCAGTATCGACAGCGCCTACGAGCAGTACTTC.